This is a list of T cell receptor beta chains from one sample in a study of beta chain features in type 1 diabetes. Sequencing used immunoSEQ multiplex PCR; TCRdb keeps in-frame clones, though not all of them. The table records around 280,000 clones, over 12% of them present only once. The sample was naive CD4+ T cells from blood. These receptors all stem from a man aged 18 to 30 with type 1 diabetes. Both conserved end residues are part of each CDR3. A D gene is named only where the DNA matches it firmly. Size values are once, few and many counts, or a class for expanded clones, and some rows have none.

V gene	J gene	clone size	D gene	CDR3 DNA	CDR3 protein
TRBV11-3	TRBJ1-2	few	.	TGTGCCAGCAGCTCTTGGAGGAGGCAAGATAGGAACTATGGCTACACCTTC	CASSSWRRQDRNYGYTF
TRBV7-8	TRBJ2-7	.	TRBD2	TGTGCCAGCAGCAGCGGACTAGCGGGTTATTCCTACGAGCAGTACTTC	CASSSGLAGYSYEQYF
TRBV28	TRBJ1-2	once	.	TGTGCCAGCAGTTTGGGCGTCTATGGCTACACCTTC	CASSLGVYGYTF
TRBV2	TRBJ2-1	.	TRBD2	TGTGCCAGCAGTGATAGCGGGAATGAGCAGTTCTTC	CASSDSGNEQFF
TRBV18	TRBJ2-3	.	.	TGTGCCAGCTCACCCCTGATGGGCGGGGATGATACGCAGTATTTT	CASSPLMGGDDTQYF
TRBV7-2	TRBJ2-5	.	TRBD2	TGTGCCAGCAGCCCGATTCTAGCGGGGGGGAAAGAGACCCAGTACTTC	CASSPILAGGKETQYF
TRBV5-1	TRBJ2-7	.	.	TGCGCCAGCAGCTCGGGACTCCCATCGGGGGAGCAGTACTTC	CASSSGLPSGEQYF
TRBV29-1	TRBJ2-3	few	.	TGCAGCGTTCAAGATCCCGCAGATACGCAGTATTTT	CSVQDPADTQYF
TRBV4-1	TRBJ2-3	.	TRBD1	TGCGCCAGCACCCAAAGGGACAGGGTTTCAGATACGCAGTATTTT	CASTQRDRVSDTQYF
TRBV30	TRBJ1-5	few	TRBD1	TGTGCCTGGAGTCCCGGACAGGGGGCTCTTGGGCAGCCCCAGCATTTT	CAWSPGQGALGQPQHF
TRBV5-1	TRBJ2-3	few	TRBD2	TGCGCCAGCAGCCCCTTTCCAGGACTAGAGATGGATACGCAGTATTTT	CASSPFPGLEMDTQYF
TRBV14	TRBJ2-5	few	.	TGTGCCAGCAGCCGGAAAGACAGAAGTTACGAGACCCAGTACTTC	CASSRKDRSYETQYF
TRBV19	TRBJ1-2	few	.	TGTGCCAGTAGCGGAGGGAGGAATGGCTACACCTTC	CASSGGRNGYTF
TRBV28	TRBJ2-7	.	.	TGTGCCAGCAGTTTAAGTGGCGGGACTCCCCACTACGAGCAGTACTTC	CASSLSGGTPHYEQYF
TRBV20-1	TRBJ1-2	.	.	TGCAGTGCTAGTAAACTCTATGGCTACACCTTC	CSASKLYGYTF
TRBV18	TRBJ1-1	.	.	TGTGCCAGCTCACCCGGGGTGGTGATGGGTACTGAAGCTTTCTTT	CASSPGVVMGTEAFF
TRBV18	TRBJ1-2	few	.	TGTGCCAGCTCCCTCGTAGGACAAACCAACTATGGCTACACCTTC	CASSLVGQTNYGYTF
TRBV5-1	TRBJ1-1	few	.	TGCGCCAGCAGCTTACAGGGTCCTGAAGCTTTCTTT	CASSLQGPEAFF
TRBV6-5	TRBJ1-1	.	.	TGTGCCAGCACCCAGTCCGGACGGGGGAACACTGAAGCTTTCTTT	CASTQSGRGNTEAFF
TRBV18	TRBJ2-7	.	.	TGTGCCAGCTCACCCCAGGCACAGCGGGACGAGCAGTACTTC	CASSPQAQRDEQYF
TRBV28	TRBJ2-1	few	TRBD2	TGTGCCATCTCTAGCGGGAGCCTCCCCAATGAGCAGTTCTTC	CAISSGSLPNEQFF
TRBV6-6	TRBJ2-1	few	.	TGTGCCAGCAGGCCCCGGTACGGGAACTACAATGAGCAGTTCTTC	CASRPRYGNYNEQFF
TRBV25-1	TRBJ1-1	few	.	TGTGCCAGCAGTGAAGTTCAGGGGATGAACACTGAAGCTTTCTTT	CASSEVQGMNTEAFF
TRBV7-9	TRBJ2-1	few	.	TGTGCCAGCAGCTTATTTCAGGGCCGCGATGAGCAGTTCTTC	CASSLFQGRDEQFF
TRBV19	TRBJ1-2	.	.	TGTGCCAGTAGTATACGCAGGGGAGTTGGCTATGGCTACACCTTC	CASSIRRGVGYGYTF
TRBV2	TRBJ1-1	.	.	TGTGCCAGCAACGGCGGCGGGACTGAAGCTTTCTTT	CASNGGGTEAFF
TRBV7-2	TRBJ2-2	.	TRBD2	TGTGCCAGCACTCAAGTGACTAGCGGTACCGGGGAGCTGTTTTTT	CASTQVTSGTGELFF
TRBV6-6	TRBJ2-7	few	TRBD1	TGTGCCAGCAGTCCGGGACAGGGCTCGGACGAGCAGTACTTC	CASSPGQGSDEQYF
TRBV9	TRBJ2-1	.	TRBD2	TGTGCCAGCAGCGTAGCCCGGTGGGGGACTAGCGGGAGCAATGAGCAGTTCTTC	CASSVARWGTSGSNEQFF
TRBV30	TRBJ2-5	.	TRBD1	TGTGCCTGGACTCGACAGGGGCAAGAGACCCAGTACTTC	CAWTRQGQETQYF
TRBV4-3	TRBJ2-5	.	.	TGCGCCAGCAGCCAGGAGGAGACTGAAGAGACCCAGTACTTC	CASSQEETEETQYF
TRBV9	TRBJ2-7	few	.	TGTGCCAGCAGCGTAGCGACAACCTCCTACGAGCAGTACTTC	CASSVATTSYEQYF
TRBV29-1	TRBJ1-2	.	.	TGCAGCGTAAGTGACAGGAACTATGGCTACACCTTC	CSVSDRNYGYTF
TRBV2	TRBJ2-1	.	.	TGTGCCAGCAGTGAAACCCCGGCCTACAATGAGCAGTTCTTC	CASSETPAYNEQFF
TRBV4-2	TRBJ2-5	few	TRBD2	TGTGCCAGCAGCCAACCCCCGGGACTAGCGGGAGGACATCAAGAGACCCAGTACTTC	CASSQPPGLAGGHQETQYF
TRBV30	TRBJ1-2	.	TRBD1	TGTGCCTGCAACCATAGGACAGGGGGCTATGGCTACACCTTC	CACNHRTGGYGYTF
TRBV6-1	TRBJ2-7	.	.	TGTGCCAGCGAAGACAGCTACTCCTACGAGCAGTACTTC	CASEDSYSYEQYF
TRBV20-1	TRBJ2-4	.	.	TGCAGTGCTAGACAGGGGAGTATTCAGTACTTC	CSARQGSIQYF
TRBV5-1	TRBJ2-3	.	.	TGCGCCAGCAGCGTTACAGGGAGCACAGATACGCAGTATTTT	CASSVTGSTDTQYF
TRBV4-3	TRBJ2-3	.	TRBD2	TGCGCCAGCAGCCAAGATGGGACTAGCGGGGGGTTAGATACGCAGTATTTT	CASSQDGTSGGLDTQYF
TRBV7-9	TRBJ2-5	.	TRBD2	TGTGCCAGCAGCCGGGGAGGGCCAGAGACCCAGTACTTC	CASSRGGPETQYF
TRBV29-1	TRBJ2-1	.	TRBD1	TGCAGCGCCTGGTACAGGGGTGAATTGGGAACTGAGCAGTTCTTC	CSAWYRGELGTEQFF
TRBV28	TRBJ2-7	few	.	TGTGCCAGCAGTGTAGAGTACGAGCAGTACTTC	CASSVEYEQYF
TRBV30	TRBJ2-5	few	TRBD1	TGTGCCTGGAGTTACTGGGACAGGGGGCGGGAGACCCAGTACTTC	CAWSYWDRGRETQYF
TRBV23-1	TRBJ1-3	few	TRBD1	TGCGCCAGCACCTCCGGGACAGGGCTCTCTGGAAACACCATATATTTT	CASTSGTGLSGNTIYF
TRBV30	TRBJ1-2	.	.	TGTGCCTGGGTACAACCGGGCTTCCCCTATCGGGGCTATGGCTACACCTTC	CAWVQPGFPYRGYGYTF
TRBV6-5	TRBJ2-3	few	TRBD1	TGTGCCAGCAGTTACGCGGGACAGGGGCCTGGAGATACGCAGTATTTT	CASSYAGQGPGDTQYF
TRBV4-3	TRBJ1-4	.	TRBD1	TGCGCCAGCAGCCATGTACAGGGGAGAGGCGCAACTAATGAAAAACTGTTTTTT	CASSHVQGRGATNEKLFF
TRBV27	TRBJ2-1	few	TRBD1	TGTGCCAGCAGTATAGGACAGGTCTCCTACAATGAGCAGTTCTTC	CASSIGQVSYNEQFF
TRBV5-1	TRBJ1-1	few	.	TGCGCCAGCAGCTTGATAGACATGAACACTGAAGCTTTCTTT	CASSLIDMNTEAFF
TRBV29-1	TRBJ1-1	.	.	TGCAGCGTTGAGGGCCTCCGTGGGAACACTGAAGCTTTCTTT	CSVEGLRGNTEAFF
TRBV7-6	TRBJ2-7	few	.	TGTGCCAGCAGCAAAGACCGGGACTCTGCCTACGAGCAGTACTTC	CASSKDRDSAYEQYF
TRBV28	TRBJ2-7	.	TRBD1	TGTGCCAGCAGTTGGCGGGACAGGGGTCTCGAGCAGTACTTC	CASSWRDRGLEQYF
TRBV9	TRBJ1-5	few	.	TGTGCCAGCAGCGTAGAGCCCGCGAATCAGCCCCAGCATTTT	CASSVEPANQPQHF
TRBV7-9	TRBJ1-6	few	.	TGTGCCAGCAGCTCCCACAGGGTCCCGGGTGGTTCACCCCTCCACTTT	CASSSHRVPGGSPLHF
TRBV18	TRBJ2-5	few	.	TGTGCCAGCTCACCACCGGGGACTCACGAGACCCAGTACTTC	CASSPPGTHETQYF
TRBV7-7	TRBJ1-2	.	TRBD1	TGTGCCAGCAGCCAGACAGGGGCCCATGGCTACACCTTC	CASSQTGAHGYTF
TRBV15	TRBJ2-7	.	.	TGTGCCACCAGCAGCCGAGCGGTGGGGTCCTACGAGCAGTACTTC	CATSSRAVGSYEQYF
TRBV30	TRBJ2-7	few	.	TGTGCCTGGAGTGTTAGGCAGGGTCGCTACGAGCAGTACTTC	CAWSVRQGRYEQYF
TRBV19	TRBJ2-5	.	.	TGTGCCAGTTTTAAGGGGCCTCAAGAGACCCAGTACTTC	CASFKGPQETQYF